The 10 T cell receptor beta chains presented below share a single source sample, sequenced in a study of PD-L1 blockade in urothelial cancer. Libraries were prepared by immunoSEQ multiplex PCR; TCRdb keeps only in-frame clonotypes and omits some of them. Here the sample spans about 30,000 clones, around 87% being singletons. The sequenced sample was PBMCs, obtained around atezolizumab (anti-PD-L1) treatment. These TCRs come from a man aged 45-60 years with urothelial cancer.

This chain uses TRBV10-1 with TRBJ2-7; 7 bases align to TRBD2. CDR1 and CDR2 (germline): WNHNN, SYGVQD (reference sequence). After removal of 3 bases from V and 2 bases from J, the junction contained 4 bases not matched to a gene. The CDR3 length is 14 residues. The CDR3 is CASSELATPYEQYF. The DNA for the CDR3 is TGCGCCAGCAGTGAACTAGCGACTCCCTACGAGCAGTACTTC.

The V call is TRBV6-4, the J call TRBJ1-1; 10 bases agree with TRBD1. CDR3 length equals 14 residues. J lost 5 bases, V lost 10 bases, and 10 bases had no gene match. Germline V gives CDR1 MRHNA, CDR2 SNTAGT. As DNA, the CDR3 is TGTGCCACTCTTGCCCGGACAGGGGGTACTGAAGCTTTCTTT. Protein product: CATLARTGGTEAFF.

The chain is built from TRBV12-5 and TRBJ1-5; 7 bases line up with TRBD1. Germline-derived CDR1 and CDR2 are LGHNT and FRNRAP. V lost 3 bases to trimming and J lost 6 bases; unmatched junction nucleotides: 5. This CDR3 is built from 14 residues. Here the CDR3 DNA reads TGTGCTAGTGGTTTATGGCAGGGGGGTCAGCCCCAGCATTTT. Its translation: CASGLWQGGQPQHF. Based on the CDR3 plus reference TRBV12-5 and TRBJ1-5, the full variable domain is DARVTQTPRHKVTEMGQEVTMRCQPILGHNTVFWYRQTMMQGLELLAYFRNRAPLDDSGMPKDRFSAEMPDATLATLKIQPSEPRDSAVYFCASGLWQGGQPQHFGDGTRLSIL.

Note on this clone: A junction end diverges from the germline sequence, so it may reflect a read error. The rearrangement joins TRBV9 to TRBJ2-7, with 7 bases lining up with TRBD2. Germline V lookup: CDR1 SGDLS, CDR2 YYNGEE. The CDR3 extends over 16 amino acids. The DNA of the CDR3 is TGTGTCAGCAGCGAGCCCTTGAGCGGGGTAGGCCACGAGCAGTACTTC. This encodes CVSSEPLSGVGHEQYF.

The chain carries TRBV5-6 and TRBJ1-5; D is possibly TRBD1 (5 bases). Germline values: CDR1 SGHDT, CDR2 YYEEEE. CDR3 size: 13 residues. Between the trimmed V and J ends, which lost 4 bases and 4 bases, there was a span of 9 bases. The CDR3 nucleotides read TGTGCCAGCAGCCCAGGGTTGAATCAGCCCCAGCATTTT. Translated: CASSPGLNQPQHF.

The J gene is TRBJ2-3, the V gene TRBV7-3, with 10 bases fitting TRBD1. The CDR3 totals 17 residues. Germline V gives CDR1 SGHTA, CDR2 FQGTGA. V shed 5 bases, J shed 6 bases, and the junction held 14 bases outside the gene matches. This chain's CDR3 is CASSISGTGEALDTQYF. The CDR3 DNA reads as TGTGCCAGCAGCATCTCAGGGACAGGGGAAGCCTTGGATACGCAGTATTTT.

The chain is built from TRBV5-6 and TRBJ1-1; D remains unclear. Trimming removed 5 bases from V and 1 base from J, with 12 bases in between. From germline, CDR1 is SGHDT and CDR2 YYEEEE. This CDR3 is 14 amino acids long. For the CDR3, the DNA is TGTGCCAGCAGAGAGTCACGGAGGAACACTGAAGCTTTCTTT. It encodes CASRESRRNTEAFF.

The V gene is TRBV28, the J gene TRBJ1-1, with D perhaps TRBD1 (6 bases). The CDR3 runs to 14 residues. Trimming removed 10 bases from V and 4 bases from J, with 19 bases in between. Germline CDR1 reads MDHEN; CDR2 reads SYDVKM. The CDR3 DNA sequence: TGTGCCACGGAGAGTTCAGGGGTAGCCACTGAAGCTTTCTTT. Amino acids: CATESSGVATEAFF. The entire variable domain, with the rest obtained from reference TRBV28 and TRBJ1-1, is as follows: DVKVTQSSRYLVKRTGEKVFLECVQDMDHENMFWYRQDPGLGLRLIYFSYDVKMKEKGDIPEGYSVSREKKERFSLILESASTNQTSMYLCATESSGVATEAFFGQGTRLTVV.

The genes are TRBV6-5 and TRBJ2-1, with D possibly matching TRBD2 (6 bases). Trimming stripped 4 bases from V and 0 bases from J, with 13 bases between. CDR3 length: 16 residues. From germline, CDR1 is MNHEY and CDR2 SVGAGI. CDR3 in amino acids: CASSSGLLRSYNEQFF. In nucleotides, the CDR3 is TGTGCCAGCAGTTCTGGACTATTACGCTCCTACAATGAGCAGTTCTTC.

J is TRBJ2-3 and V is TRBV5-1; 10 nucleotides match TRBD2. V was clipped by 0 bases and J by 4 bases; unmatched bases: 2. The CDR3 spans 15 residues. From germline, CDR1 is SGHRS and CDR2 YFSETQ. CDR3 in DNA: TGCGCCAGCAGCTTGGATGGGACTAGCGCAGATACGCAGTATTTT. Its translation is CASSLDGTSADTQYF.